The rows below give T cell receptor beta chains drawn from one sample of a study of cytomegalovirus exposure and HLA in healthy donors. Libraries were prepared by immunoSEQ multiplex PCR; TCRdb keeps only in-frame clonotypes and omits some of them. This sample contains about 39,000 clones. Specimen: PBMCs. The receptors were sampled from a woman under 40 in good health and CMV-seropositive. CDR3s include the opening cysteine and the closing phenylalanine or tryptophan. The order of the fields is V gene, J gene, CDR3 length, D gene, CDR3 protein, CDR3 DNA. The D gene is left open where the match is weak.

>TRBV6-5|TRBJ1-6|15|TRBD1
CASKIPGQISSPLHF
TGTGCCAGCAAAATTCCGGGACAGATCAGTTCACCCCTCCACTTT
>TRBV5-1|TRBJ1-6|19|.
CASSLYLRGVDGGSSPLHF
TGCGCCAGCAGCTTGTATTTACGCGGCGTGGACGGAGGCTCCTCACCCCTCCACTTT
>TRBV6-4|TRBJ1-1|15|.
CASKEFGGVNTEAFF
TGTGCCAGCAAGGAGTTCGGGGGGGTAAACACTGAAGCTTTCTTT
>TRBV5-6|TRBJ1-4|16|TRBD1
CASSSIQGAANEKLFF
TGTGCCAGCAGCTCGATCCAGGGGGCAGCTAATGAAAAACTGTTTTTT
>TRBV6-1|TRBJ2-7|12|.
CASSEAKGEQYF
TGTGCCAGCAGTGAAGCGAAGGGGGAGCAGTACTTC
>TRBV27|TRBJ2-7|15|TRBD1
CASSPGQQIPYEQYF
TGTGCCAGCAGCCCGGGACAGCAGATTCCCTACGAGCAGTACTTC
>TRBV30|TRBJ1-5|14|.
CAWSFEVGGQPQHF
TGTGCCTGGAGTTTCGAGGTAGGCGGTCAGCCCCAGCATTTT
>TRBV10-3|TRBJ2-6|19|TRBD1
CAISETSRDRAIGANVLTF
TGTGCCATCAGTGAAACCTCCCGGGACAGGGCAATTGGGGCCAACGTCCTGACTTTC
>TRBV5-4|TRBJ2-5|14|TRBD2
CASARGGYQETQYF
TGTGCCAGCGCACGGGGAGGGTACCAAGAGACCCAGTACTTC
>TRBV28|TRBJ2-7|14|TRBD2
CASSLSGGSYEQYF
TGTGCCAGCAGTTTAAGCGGGGGGAGCTACGAGCAGTACTTC
>TRBV11-2|TRBJ1-4|16|.
CASSYGGVRGNEKLFF
TGTGCCAGCAGCTATGGGGGGGTGAGGGGGAATGAAAAACTGTTTTTT
>TRBV7-2|TRBJ2-5|16|.
CASSWGPGRRGETQYF
TGTGCCAGCAGCTGGGGGCCAGGGAGAAGGGGGGAGACCCAGTACTTC
>TRBV27|TRBJ1-5|15|.
CASSFSPLGNQPQHF
TGTGCCAGCAGTTTCTCCCCGCTAGGTAATCAGCCCCAGCATTTT
>TRBV10-1|TRBJ2-7|13|.
CASSDGTRLEQYF
TGCGCCAGCAGTGATGGGACAAGGCTAGAGCAGTACTTC
>TRBV6-7|TRBJ1-5|15|.
CARRPGGDSNQPQHF
TGTGCTCGACGACCCGGCGGGGATAGCAATCAGCCCCAGCATTTT
>TRBV4-1|TRBJ2-7|14|TRBD1
CASSLDRGGYEQYF
TGCGCCAGCAGCCTCGACAGGGGTGGTTACGAGCAGTACTTC
>TRBV5-6|TRBJ2-7|14|TRBD1
CASSPVTGGYEQYF
TGTGCCAGCAGCCCTGTGACAGGGGGCTACGAGCAGTACTTC
>TRBV5-1|TRBJ1-2|14|.
CASSLETGSYGYTF
TGCGCCAGCAGCTTGGAAACAGGGTCCTATGGCTACACCTTC
>TRBV18|TRBJ2-7|15|.
CASSRVRGAQYEQYF
TGTGCCAGCTCCCGGGTCCGCGGGGCGCAATACGAGCAGTACTTC
>TRBV6-6|TRBJ2-1|14|.
CASSSLRGYNEQFF
TGTGCCAGCAGTTCCCTCAGGGGTTACAATGAGCAGTTCTTC
>TRBV29-1|TRBJ2-3|14|TRBD2
CSVEVSGAVDTQYF
TGCAGCGTTGAGGTTAGCGGGGCGGTAGATACGCAGTATTTT
>TRBV28|TRBJ2-7|15|.
CASSFVGANSYEQYF
TGTGCCAGCAGTTTCGTTGGGGCCAACTCCTACGAGCAGTACTTC
>TRBV5-6|TRBJ1-2|13|.
CASTPGGNYGYTF
TGTGCCAGCACCCCGGGGGGTAACTATGGCTACACCTTC
>TRBV7-9|TRBJ1-1|13|.
CASSSPPNTEAFF
TGTGCCAGCAGCTCCCCCCCAAACACTGAAGCTTTCTTT
>TRBV4-1|TRBJ1-5|16|.
CASSEREGLSNQPQHF
TGCGCCAGCAGCGAAAGGGAGGGCTTAAGCAATCAGCCCCAGCATTTT
>TRBV2|TRBJ2-3|14|TRBD2
CASSWLAGGDTQYF
TGTGCCAGCAGTTGGCTAGCGGGGGGAGATACGCAGTATTTT
>TRBV6-6|TRBJ1-5|15|.
CASRGLDGTNQPQHF
TGTGCCAGCAGGGGGCTCGACGGAACCAATCAGCCCCAGCATTTT
>TRBV2|TRBJ2-7|14|TRBD1
CASRLDRADYEQYF
TGTGCCAGCAGACTAGACAGGGCTGATTACGAGCAGTACTTC
>TRBV5-1|TRBJ2-7|14|.
CASSLGQSAYEQYF
TGCGCCAGCAGCTTAGGACAGTCCGCCTACGAGCAGTACTTC
>TRBV6-5|TRBJ2-7|15|TRBD2
CASSPRTSGSYGQYF
TGTGCCAGCAGTCCTAGGACTAGCGGGTCGTACGGGCAGTACTTC
>TRBV5-4|TRBJ1-1|15|TRBD1
CASSTGQGARTEAFF
TGTGCCAGCAGCACGGGACAGGGGGCTAGGACTGAAGCTTTCTTT
>TRBV7-2|TRBJ2-7|12|.
CASSISSYEQYF
TGTGCCAGCAGCATTAGCTCCTACGAGCAGTACTTC
>TRBV19|TRBJ2-1|15|TRBD1
CASSIGTGIHNEQFF
TGTGCCAGTAGTATAGGGACAGGGATCCACAATGAGCAGTTCTTC
>TRBV7-9|TRBJ1-1|13|.
CASSTEQGTEAFF
TGTGCCAGCAGCACTGAACAGGGCACTGAAGCTTTCTTT
>TRBV30|TRBJ1-2|15|TRBD1
CAWSVGQGANYGYTF
TGTGCCTGGAGTGTAGGACAGGGAGCTAACTATGGCTACACCTTC
>TRBV10-3|TRBJ1-1|15|.
CAISELRDWNTEAFF
TGTGCCATCAGTGAACTCAGGGACTGGAACACTGAAGCTTTCTTT
>TRBV7-9|TRBJ2-7|13|.
CASSLRGSYEQYF
TGTGCCAGCAGCTTACGGGGTTCCTACGAGCAGTACTTC
>TRBV5-1|TRBJ1-5|13|.
CASSPGGDQPQHF
TGCGCCAGCAGCCCCGGCGGGGATCAGCCCCAGCATTTT
>TRBV19|TRBJ2-4|16|.
CASSEQGTLAKNIQYF
TGTGCCAGTAGCGAACAGGGAACACTAGCCAAAAACATTCAGTACTTC
>TRBV18|TRBJ1-3|15|.
CASSPQRISGNTIYF
TGTGCCAGCTCACCACAGAGAATATCTGGAAACACCATATATTTT
>TRBV5-5|TRBJ1-4|17|.
CASSNLAGLPHNEKLFF
TGTGCCAGCAGCAATTTGGCAGGGTTGCCCCATAATGAAAAACTGTTTTTT
>TRBV29-1|TRBJ1-1|11|.
CSVWAQGEAFF
TGCAGCGTTTGGGCGCAGGGGGAAGCTTTCTTT
>TRBV5-1|TRBJ1-1|13|.
CASSPRPGTEAFF
TGCGCCAGCAGCCCACGCCCGGGAACTGAAGCTTTCTTT
>TRBV5-6|TRBJ2-7|15|.
CASNPLAGQISEQYF
TGTGCCAGCAACCCTTTGGCTGGACAGATCTCCGAGCAGTACTTC
>TRBV28|TRBJ2-5|13|.
CATLKGGVETQYF
TGTGCCACCCTAAAGGGGGGGGTGGAGACCCAGTACTTC
>TRBV5-1|TRBJ1-1|13|TRBD1
CASSPGQGAEAFF
TGCGCCAGCAGCCCCGGACAGGGCGCTGAAGCTTTCTTT
>TRBV6-5|TRBJ2-7|12|.
CASSPQGTEQYF
TGTGCCAGCAGTCCTCAGGGTACCGAGCAGTACTTC
>TRBV11-2|TRBJ1-6|13|.
CASSFGTSSPLHF
TGTGCCAGCAGCTTCGGGACAAGTTCACCCCTCCACTTT
>TRBV30|TRBJ2-1|12|.
CAWSRSVPEQFF
TGTGCCTGGAGTAGGAGTGTTCCTGAGCAGTTCTTC
>TRBV4-1|TRBJ1-1|13|.
CASSKKGDTEAFF
TGCGCCAGCAGCAAAAAAGGGGACACTGAAGCTTTCTTT
>TRBV18|TRBJ2-6|17|TRBD1
CASSHLGQGLGANVLTF
TGTGCCAGCTCACACCTGGGACAGGGGTTGGGGGCCAACGTCCTGACTTTC
>TRBV5-1|TRBJ1-1|13|.
CASSWDLGEAAFF
TGCGCCAGCAGCTGGGACTTGGGGGAGGCAGCTTTCTTT
>TRBV2|TRBJ2-3|15|.
CASSRGQTSTDTQYF
TGTGCCAGCAGCCGAGGTCAGACTAGCACAGATACGCAGTATTTT